The 8 T cell receptor beta chains reported below all come from one sample, sequenced in a study of identical twins. TCRdb independently ran MiXCR on the 5' RACE reads; one entry per CDR3 protein. Of approximately 1.8 million distinct CDR3 sequences listed, 32% are singletons. The material sequenced was cord blood. These receptors were taken from a newborn girl in good health.

The chain has TRBV12-3 or TRBV12-4 and TRBJ2-7, with D maybe TRBD1 (6 bases). Trimming removed 1 base at V and 4 bases at J, with 26 bases between. The CDR3 totals 19 residues. The CDR3 DNA is TGTGCCAGCAGTTTAGAAGGGAAAGCCCGGACAGAGACCCCTTACGAGCAGTACTTC. Protein product: CASSLEGKARTETPYEQYF.

On this clonotype itself: One end of the junction does not line up with germline, which may come from a read error. The V call is TRBV2, the J call TRBJ2-3; perhaps TRBD1 as D (6 bases). This CDR3 region has 15 residues. In germline, CDR1 is SNHLY, CDR2 FYNNEI. DNA for the CDR3: TGTGCCAGCAGTGATGGGGGCTTCAACACAGATACGCGGTATTTT. It specifies CASSDGGFNTDTRYF.

The chain links TRBV19 to TRBJ1-1, with no clear D. CDR3 length equals 11 residues. The V gene lost 10 bases and the J gene lost 6 bases, with 12 bases spanning the gap. CDR1 LNHDA and CDR2 SQIVND come from the germline V gene (reference sequence). Here the CDR3 DNA reads TGTGCCACAATAACGGACTCTGAAGCTTTCTTT. Residues: CATITDSEAFF.

The sample holds many counts of this clonotype. This sequence joins TRBV5-1 and TRBJ2-5; D call uncertain. The CDR3 runs 13 residues. Germline CDR1 SGHRS, CDR2 YFSETQ. V was shortened by 1 base and J by 5 bases, with 9 bases between the two germline ends. This CDR3 is CASSLRLVETQYF. The CDR3 coding sequence is TGCGCCAGCAGCTTGAGGCTAGTGGAGACCCAGTACTTC.

CDR3 sequence reads: CASSIGLATYNEQYF. In nucleotides, the CDR3 is TGTGCCAGCAGCATCGGACTAGCGACATACAATGAGCAGTACTTC. This rearrangement joins TRBV9 to TRBJ2-7; TRBD2 matches 9 bases. V lost 4 bases and J lost 7; bases outside the gene matches: 12. Looked up from germline, CDR1 is SGDLS and CDR2 is YYNGEE. This CDR3 contains 15 residues. The full variable domain, with the rest looked up from reference TRBV9 and TRBJ2-7, is DSGVTQTPKHLITATGQRVTLRCSPRSGDLSVYWYQQSLDQGLQFLIQYYNGEERAKGNILERFSAQQFPDLHSELNLSSLELGDSALYFCASSIGLATYNEQYFGPGTRLTVT.

Many counts were recorded for this clonotype. The V gene is TRBV20-1, the J gene TRBJ1-2, with D perhaps TRBD1 (6 bases). This CDR3 is built from 13 residues. Germline assignment: CDR1 DFQATT and CDR2 SNEGSKA (reference sequence). With 4 bases removed from V and 0 bases from J, the gap between germline ends came to 9 bases. The CDR3 is CSATDSPNYGYTF. DNA of the CDR3: TGCAGTGCTACGGACAGCCCTAACTATGGCTACACCTTC.

The chain combines TRBV5-1 with TRBJ2-1; 7 nucleotides agree with TRBD1. The length of the CDR3 is 14 residues. The V gene end was trimmed by 6 bases and the J gene end by 4 bases; junction bases not matched to a gene: 7. Looked up from germline, CDR1 is SGHRS and CDR2 is YFSETQ. CDR3 protein: CASTRDRAYNEQFF. In DNA, the CDR3 is TGCGCCAGCACCCGCGACAGGGCGTACAATGAGCAGTTCTTC.

The chain employs TRBV2 and TRBJ2-6; no definite D call. The CDR3 loop spans 13 amino acids. Trimming cost V 10 bases and J 0 bases, with 7 bases left between them. Germline-derived CDR1 and CDR2 are SNHLY and FYNNEI. CDR3 sequence: CAIISSGANVLTF. CDR3 nucleotides: TGTGCCATCATATCCTCTGGGGCCAACGTCCTGACTTTC.